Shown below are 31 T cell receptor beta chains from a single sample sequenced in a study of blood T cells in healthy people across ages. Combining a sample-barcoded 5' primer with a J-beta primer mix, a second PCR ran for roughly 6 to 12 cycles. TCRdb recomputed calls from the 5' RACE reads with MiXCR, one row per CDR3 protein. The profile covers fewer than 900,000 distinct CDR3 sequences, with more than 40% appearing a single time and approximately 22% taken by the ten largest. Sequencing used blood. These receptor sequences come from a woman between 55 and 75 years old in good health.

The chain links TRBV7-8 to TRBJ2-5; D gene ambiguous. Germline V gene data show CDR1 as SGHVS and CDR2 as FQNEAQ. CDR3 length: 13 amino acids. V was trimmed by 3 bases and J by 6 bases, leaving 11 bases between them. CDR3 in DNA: TGTGCCAGCAGCTTTTCAAAGTGGAAGACCCAGTACTTC. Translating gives CASSFSKWKTQYF.

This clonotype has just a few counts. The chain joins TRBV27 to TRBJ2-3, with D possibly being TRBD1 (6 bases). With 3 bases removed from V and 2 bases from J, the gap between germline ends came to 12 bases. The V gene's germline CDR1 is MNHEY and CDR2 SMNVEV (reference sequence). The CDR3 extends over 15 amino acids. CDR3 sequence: CASSFSTGPTDTQYF. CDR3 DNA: TGTGCCAGCAGTTTCAGTACAGGGCCCACAGATACGCAGTATTTT.

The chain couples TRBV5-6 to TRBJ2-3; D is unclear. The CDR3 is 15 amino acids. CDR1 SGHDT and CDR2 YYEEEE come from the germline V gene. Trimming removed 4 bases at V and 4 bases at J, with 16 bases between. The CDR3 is CASSHNWGRSDTQYF. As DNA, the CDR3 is TGTGCCAGCAGCCACAATTGGGGTCGGTCAGATACGCAGTATTTT.

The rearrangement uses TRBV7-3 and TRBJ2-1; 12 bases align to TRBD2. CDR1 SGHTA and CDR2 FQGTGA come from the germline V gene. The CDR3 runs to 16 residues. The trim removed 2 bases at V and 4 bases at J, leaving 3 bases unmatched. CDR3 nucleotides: TGTGCCAGCAGCTTAGCCGGGACTAGCGGGTACAATGAGCAGTTCTTC. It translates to CASSLAGTSGYNEQFF.

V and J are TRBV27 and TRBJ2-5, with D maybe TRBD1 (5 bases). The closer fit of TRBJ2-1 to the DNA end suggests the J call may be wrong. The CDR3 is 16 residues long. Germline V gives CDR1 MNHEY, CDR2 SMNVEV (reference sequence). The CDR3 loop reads CATLPLGAGISETQFF. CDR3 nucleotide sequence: TGTGCCACACTCCCACTGGGCGCAGGGATATCAGAGACCCAGTTCTTC.

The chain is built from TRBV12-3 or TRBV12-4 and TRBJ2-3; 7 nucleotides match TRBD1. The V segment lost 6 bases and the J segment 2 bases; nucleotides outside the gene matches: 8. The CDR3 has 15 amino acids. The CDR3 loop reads CASRKNRGFTDTQYF. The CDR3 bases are TGTGCCAGCAGAAAAAACAGGGGATTCACAGATACGCAGTATTTT.

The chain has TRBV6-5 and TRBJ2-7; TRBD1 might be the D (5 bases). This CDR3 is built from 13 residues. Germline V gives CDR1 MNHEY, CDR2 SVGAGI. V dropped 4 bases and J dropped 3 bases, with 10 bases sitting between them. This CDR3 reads CASSSTVDYEQYF. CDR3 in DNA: TGTGCCAGCAGTTCGACAGTGGACTACGAGCAGTACTTC.

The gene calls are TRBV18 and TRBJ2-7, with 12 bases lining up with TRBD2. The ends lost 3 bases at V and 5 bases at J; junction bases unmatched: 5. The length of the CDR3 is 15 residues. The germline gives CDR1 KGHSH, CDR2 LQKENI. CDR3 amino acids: CASSPTSGGNHEQYF. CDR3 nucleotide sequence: TGTGCCAGCTCACCTACTAGCGGGGGGAACCACGAGCAGTACTTC.

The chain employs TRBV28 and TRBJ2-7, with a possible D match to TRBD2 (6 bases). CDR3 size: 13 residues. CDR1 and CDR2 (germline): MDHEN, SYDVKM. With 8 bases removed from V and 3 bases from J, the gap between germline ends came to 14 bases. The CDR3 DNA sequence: TGTGCCAGCGGGACTCTGAAGATCTACGAGCAGTACTTC. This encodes CASGTLKIYEQYF.

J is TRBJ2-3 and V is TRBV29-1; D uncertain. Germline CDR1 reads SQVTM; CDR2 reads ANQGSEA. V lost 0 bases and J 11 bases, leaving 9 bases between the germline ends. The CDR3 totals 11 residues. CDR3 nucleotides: TGCAGCGTTGAAGAGTCGGTTGTGCAGTATTTT. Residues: CSVEESVVQYF.

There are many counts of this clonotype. The CDR3 sequence: CASSRSPGQGSSYEQYF. CDR3 DNA: TGTGCCAGCAGTCGCAGCCCCGGACAGGGAAGCTCCTACGAGCAGTACTTC. V gene TRBV27 combines with J gene TRBJ2-7; TRBD1 agrees at 8 bases. J lost 0 bases, V lost 5 bases, and 12 bases had no gene match. This CDR3 is 17 amino acids long. Germline CDR1 is MNHEY and CDR2 is SMNVEV (reference sequence).

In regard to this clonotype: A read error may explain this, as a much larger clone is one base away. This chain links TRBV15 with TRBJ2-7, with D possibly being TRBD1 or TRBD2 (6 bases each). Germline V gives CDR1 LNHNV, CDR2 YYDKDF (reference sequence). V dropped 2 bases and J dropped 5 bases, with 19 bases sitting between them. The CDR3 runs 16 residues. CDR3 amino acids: CATSRIKEGRGDEQYF. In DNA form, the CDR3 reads TGTGCCACCAGCAGAATTAAGGAGGGCAGGGGCGACGAGCAGTACTTC.

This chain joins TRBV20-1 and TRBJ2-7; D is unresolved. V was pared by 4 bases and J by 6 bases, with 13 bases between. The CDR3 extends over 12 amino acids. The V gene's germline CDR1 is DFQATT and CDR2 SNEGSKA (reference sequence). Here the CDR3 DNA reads TGCAGTGCTACCCAGGACCTCCGCGAGCAGTACTTC. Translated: CSATQDLREQYF.

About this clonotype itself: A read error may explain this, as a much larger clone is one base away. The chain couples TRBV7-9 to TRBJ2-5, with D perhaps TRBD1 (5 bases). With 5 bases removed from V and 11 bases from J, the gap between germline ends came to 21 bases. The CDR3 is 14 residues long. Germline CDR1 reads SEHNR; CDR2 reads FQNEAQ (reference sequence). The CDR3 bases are TGTGCCAGCAGCCTGAGACTGGGGCTCGGTGAGCAGTACTTC. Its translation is CASSLRLGLGEQYF.

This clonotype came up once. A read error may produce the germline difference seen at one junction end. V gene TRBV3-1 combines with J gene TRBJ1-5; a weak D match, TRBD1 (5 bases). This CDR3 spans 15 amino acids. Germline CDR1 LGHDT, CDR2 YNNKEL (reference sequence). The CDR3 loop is CASSQIAGTNQPQHF. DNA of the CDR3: TGTGCCAGTAGCCAAATAGCAGGGACCAATCAGCCCCAGCATTTT.

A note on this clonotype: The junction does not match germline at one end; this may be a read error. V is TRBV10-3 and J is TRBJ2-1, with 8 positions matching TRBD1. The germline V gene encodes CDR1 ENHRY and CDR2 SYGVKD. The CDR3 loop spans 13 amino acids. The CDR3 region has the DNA TGTACCATCAGACTGACAGGGGCGAATGAGCAGTTCTTC. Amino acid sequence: CTIRLTGANEQFF.

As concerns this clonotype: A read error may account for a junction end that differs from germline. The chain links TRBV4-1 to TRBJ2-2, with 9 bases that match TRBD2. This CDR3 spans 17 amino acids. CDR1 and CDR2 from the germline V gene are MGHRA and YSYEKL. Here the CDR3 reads CANSLLSRGGLAGELFF. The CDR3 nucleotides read TGTGCCAACAGCCTCTTGTCGCGGGGGGGTCTGGCCGGGGAGCTGTTTTTT.

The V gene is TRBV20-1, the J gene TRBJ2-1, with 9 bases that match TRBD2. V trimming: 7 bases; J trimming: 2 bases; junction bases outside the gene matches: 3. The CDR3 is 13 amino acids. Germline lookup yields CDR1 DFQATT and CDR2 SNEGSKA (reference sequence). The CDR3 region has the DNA TGCAGTGAGACTAGCGGAACCTACAATGAGCAGTTCTTC. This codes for CSETSGTYNEQFF.

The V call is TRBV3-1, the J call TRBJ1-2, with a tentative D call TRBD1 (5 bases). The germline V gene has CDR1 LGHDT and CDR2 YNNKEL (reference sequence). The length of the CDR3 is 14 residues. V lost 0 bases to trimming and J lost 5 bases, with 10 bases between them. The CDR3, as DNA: TGTGCCAGCAGCCAAGACCCAGGGTGGTATGGCTACACCTTC. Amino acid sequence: CASSQDPGWYGYTF. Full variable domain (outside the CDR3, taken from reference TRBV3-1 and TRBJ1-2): DTAVSQTPKYLVTQMGNDKSIKCEQNLGHDTMYWYKQDSKKFLKIMFSYNNKELIINETVPNRFSPKSPDKAHLNLHINSLELGDSAVYFCASSQDPGWYGYTFGSGTRLTVV.

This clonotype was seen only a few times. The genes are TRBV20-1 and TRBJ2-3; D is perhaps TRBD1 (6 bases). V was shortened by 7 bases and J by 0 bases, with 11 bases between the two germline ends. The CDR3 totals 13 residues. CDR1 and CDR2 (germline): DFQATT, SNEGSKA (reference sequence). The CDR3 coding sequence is TGCAGTGTCAGGGACACGAGCACAGATACGCAGTATTTT. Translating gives CSVRDTSTDTQYF.

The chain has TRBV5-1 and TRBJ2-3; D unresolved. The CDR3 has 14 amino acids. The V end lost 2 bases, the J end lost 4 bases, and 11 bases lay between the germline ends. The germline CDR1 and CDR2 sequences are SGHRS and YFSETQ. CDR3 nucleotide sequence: TGCGCCAGCAGCTTTTTAGAGGTCGCAGATACGCAGTATTTT. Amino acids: CASSFLEVADTQYF. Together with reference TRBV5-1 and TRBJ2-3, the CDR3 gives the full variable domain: KAGVTQTPRYLIKTRGQQVTLSCSPISGHRSVSWYQQTPGQGLQFLFEYFSETQRNKGNFPGRFSGRQFSNSRSEMNVSTLELGDSALYLCASSFLEVADTQYFGPGTRLTVL.

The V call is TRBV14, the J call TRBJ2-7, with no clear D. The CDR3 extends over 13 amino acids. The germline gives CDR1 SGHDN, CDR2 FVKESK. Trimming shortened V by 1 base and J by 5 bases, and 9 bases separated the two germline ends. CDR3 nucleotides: TGTGCCAGCAGCCAAGGGGTCGCCGACGAGCAGTACTTC. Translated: CASSQGVADEQYF.

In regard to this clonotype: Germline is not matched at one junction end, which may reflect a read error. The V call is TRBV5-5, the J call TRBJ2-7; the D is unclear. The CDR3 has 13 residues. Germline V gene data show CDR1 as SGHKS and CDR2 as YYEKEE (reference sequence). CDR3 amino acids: CACSLERVYEQYF. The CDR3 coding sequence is TGTGCCTGCAGCTTGGAAAGGGTCTACGAGCAGTACTTC.

The CDR3 sequence is CSARGQDTYEQYF. DNA of the CDR3: TGCAGTGCTAGGGGCCAGGACACCTACGAGCAGTACTTC. This chain connects TRBV20-1 to TRBJ2-7; D perhaps matches TRBD1 (5 bases). The CDR3 runs to 13 residues. Germline values: CDR1 DFQATT, CDR2 SNEGSKA (reference sequence). With 3 bases removed from V and 2 bases from J, the gap between germline ends came to 11 bases.

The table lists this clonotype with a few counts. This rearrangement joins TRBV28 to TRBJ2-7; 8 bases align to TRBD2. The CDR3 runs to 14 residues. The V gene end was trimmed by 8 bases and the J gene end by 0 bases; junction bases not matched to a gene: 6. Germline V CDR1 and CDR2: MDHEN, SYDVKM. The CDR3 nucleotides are TGTGCCAGCTCCGTTAGCGGGAACTCCTACGAGCAGTACTTC. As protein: CASSVSGNSYEQYF. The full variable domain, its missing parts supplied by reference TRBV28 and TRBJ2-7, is DVKVTQSSRYLVKRTGEKVFLECVQDMDHENMFWYRQDPGLGLRLIYFSYDVKMKEKGDIPEGYSVSREKKERFSLILESASTNQTSMYLCASSVSGNSYEQYFGPGTRLTVT.

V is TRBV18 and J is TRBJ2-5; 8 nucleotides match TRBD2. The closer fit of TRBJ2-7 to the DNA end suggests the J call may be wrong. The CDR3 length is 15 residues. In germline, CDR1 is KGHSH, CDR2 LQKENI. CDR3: CASSPPIAGPYEQYF. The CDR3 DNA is TGTGCCAGCTCACCACCCATAGCGGGACCCTACGAGCAGTACTTC.

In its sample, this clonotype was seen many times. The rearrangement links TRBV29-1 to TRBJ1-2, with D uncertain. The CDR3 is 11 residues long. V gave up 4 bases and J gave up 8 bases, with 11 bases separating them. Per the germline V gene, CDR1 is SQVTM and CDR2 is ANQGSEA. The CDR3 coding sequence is TGCAGCGTTGCGAAAGCAGTAGGCTACACCTTC. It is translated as CSVAKAVGYTF.

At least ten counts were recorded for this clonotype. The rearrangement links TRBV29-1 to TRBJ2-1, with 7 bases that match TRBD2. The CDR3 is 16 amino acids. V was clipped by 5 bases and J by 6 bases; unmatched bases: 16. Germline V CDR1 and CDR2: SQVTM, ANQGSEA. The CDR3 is CSVPGRGGSIVNEQFF. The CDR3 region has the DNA TGCAGCGTTCCGGGACGGGGCGGGAGTATCGTCAATGAGCAGTTCTTC.

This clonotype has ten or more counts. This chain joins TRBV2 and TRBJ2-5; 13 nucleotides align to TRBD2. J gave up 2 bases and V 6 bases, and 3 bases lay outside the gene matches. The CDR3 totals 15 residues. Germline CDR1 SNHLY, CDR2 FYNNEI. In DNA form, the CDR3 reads TGTGCCAGCAGGCAACTAGCGGGGGGGCAAGAGACCCAGTACTTC. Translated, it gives CASRQLAGGQETQYF.

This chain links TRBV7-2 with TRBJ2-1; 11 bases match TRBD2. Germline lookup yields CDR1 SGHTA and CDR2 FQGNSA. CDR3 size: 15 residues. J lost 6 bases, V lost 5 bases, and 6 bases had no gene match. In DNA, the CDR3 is TGTGCCAGCAGCGCGGGACTAGCGGACTGCAATGAGCAGTTCTTC. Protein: CASSAGLADCNEQFF.

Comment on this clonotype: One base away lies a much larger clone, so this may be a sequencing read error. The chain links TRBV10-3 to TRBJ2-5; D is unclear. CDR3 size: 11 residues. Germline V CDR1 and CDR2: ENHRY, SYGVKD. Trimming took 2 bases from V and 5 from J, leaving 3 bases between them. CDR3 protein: CAISEEETQYF. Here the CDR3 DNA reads TGTGCCATCAGTGAGGAGGAGACCCAGTACTTC.